Listed below are T cell receptor beta chains from one sample, sequenced in a study of cytomegalovirus exposure and HLA in healthy donors. Clones were read by immunoSEQ multiplex PCR, and TCRdb kept only the in-frame ones, dropping some. The sample consists of 150,000 to 200,000 clones, over 75% of them appearing once. Sequenced input: PBMCs. The receptors stem from a woman aged 25 to 39 in good health and CMV-seronegative. Both conserved end residues are trimmed from each CDR3. A D gene is named only where the DNA matches it firmly.

TRBJ1-1 | TRBV30 | - | AWSAGDYTEAF
TRBJ2-3 | TRBV5-1 | TRBD2 | ASSLAGGPPDTQY
TRBJ2-2 | TRBV27 | - | ASGPDRNTGELF
TRBJ2-3 | TRBV9 | - | ASSGGANEAQY
- | TRBV27 | TRBD1 | ASSLSTTGTEYEQY
TRBJ2-7 | TRBV11-1 | TRBD1 | ASSIHTGDPY
TRBJ2-1 | TRBV19 | - | ASLSSSYNEQF
TRBJ1-2 | TRBV19 | - | ASRDSYGYT
TRBJ2-7 | TRBV15 | - | ATSRAGVLSYEQY
TRBJ1-2 | TRBV6-5 | TRBD1 | ASNSPRTGWGYT
TRBJ1-2 | TRBV7-9 | TRBD1 | ASSSWTGGGYGYT
TRBJ1-4 | TRBV5-1 | TRBD1 | ASSRLGDRGTEKLF
TRBJ2-2 | TRBV6-5 | - | ASSYPRSPLPGELF
TRBJ1-1 | TRBV4-1 | - | ASRKGGENTEAF
TRBJ1-1 | TRBV6-1 | - | ASKSYSNTEAF
TRBJ2-7 | TRBV12-5 | TRBD2 | ASGLVHGGDFYEQY
TRBJ1-3 | TRBV5-1 | - | ASSLGDSGNTIY
TRBJ2-6 | TRBV30 | TRBD1 | AWSTPTGLRISGANVLT
TRBJ2-7 | TRBV6-1 | TRBD2 | ASSQRGSSYEQY
TRBJ2-5 | TRBV7-3 | TRBD1 | ASSLTPGGETQY
TRBJ1-5 | TRBV4-1 | - | ASSQEVAGGGNQPQH
TRBJ2-7 | TRBV9 | - | ASSVGDLAYEQY
TRBJ1-5 | TRBV2 | - | ASNAGDYSNQPQH
TRBJ1-3 | TRBV5-6 | - | ASSGPTAFRNTIY
TRBJ1-2 | TRBV7-9 | - | ASSLGGPYGYT
TRBJ2-2 | TRBV18 | TRBD1 | ASSLTGGDGELF
TRBJ1-1 | TRBV5-4 | TRBD1 | ASSPQTGRNTEAF
TRBJ1-1 | TRBV6-1 | TRBD1 | ASSSTGRAEAF
TRBJ2-7 | TRBV6-5 | - | AATQVGSYEQY
- | TRBV7-9 | - | ASSLDRALEQY
TRBJ2-5 | TRBV29-1 | TRBD1 | SVQSDRGQETQY
TRBJ2-3 | TRBV29-1 | - | SFTGSSTDTQY
TRBJ1-2 | TRBV30 | TRBD1 | AWSYQGAFNYGYT
TRBJ2-1 | TRBV5-4 | TRBD2 | ASSLWGGSYNEQF
TRBJ1-4 | TRBV7-9 | - | ASREQPGAGSNEKLF
TRBJ1-5 | TRBV19 | - | ASSIGPRVGSNQPQH
TRBJ2-3 | TRBV10-3 | - | AIRWRDTDTQY
TRBJ2-7 | TRBV5-1 | - | ASSLTPGEQY
TRBJ1-2 | TRBV6-1 | TRBD1 | ASAKPSGQGYGYT
TRBJ1-1 | TRBV12-5 | - | ASGVNTEAF
TRBJ1-1 | TRBV6-5 | - | ASSSGRHEAF
TRBJ1-2 | TRBV13 | - | ASSPGWLGTTNGYT
TRBJ2-5 | TRBV5-1 | - | ASSTTVPQETQY
TRBJ2-3 | TRBV14 | - | ASSQDLIDTQY
TRBJ1-6 | TRBV7-6 | TRBD1 | ASSAGQGAGSPLH
TRBJ1-1 | TRBV5-1 | - | ASSLYGDTEAF
TRBJ2-1 | TRBV13 | TRBD2 | ASRPLAGGPGNEQF
TRBJ1-1 | TRBV5-1 | - | ASSPTGTRNTEAF
TRBJ2-2 | TRBV4-1 | TRBD2 | ASRSIPGLVIAGELF
TRBJ2-7 | TRBV7-3 | - | ASSPQAGLGGEQY
TRBJ2-7 | TRBV18 | - | ASSPDRTGEQY
TRBJ1-2 | TRBV5-4 | - | ASSLGAGNT
TRBJ2-7 | TRBV5-1 | TRBD1 | ASSQTGSSYEQY